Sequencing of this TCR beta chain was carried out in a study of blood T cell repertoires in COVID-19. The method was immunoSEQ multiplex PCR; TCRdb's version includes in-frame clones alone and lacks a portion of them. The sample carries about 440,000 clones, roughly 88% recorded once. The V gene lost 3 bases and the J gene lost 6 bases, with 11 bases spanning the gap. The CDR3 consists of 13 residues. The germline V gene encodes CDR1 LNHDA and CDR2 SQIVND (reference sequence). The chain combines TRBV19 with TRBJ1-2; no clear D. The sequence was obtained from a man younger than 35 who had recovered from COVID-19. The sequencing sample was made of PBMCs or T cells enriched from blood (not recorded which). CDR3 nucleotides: TGTGCCAGTAGTATCCGGAGTGATGATGGCTACACCTTC. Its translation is CASSIRSDDGYTF.